The 26 T cell receptor beta chains below were found in one sample sequenced in a study of T cell clones after liver transplantation. TCRdb's table, derived via immunoSEQ multiplex PCR, lists solely in-frame clones and lacks some. The sample includes fewer than 45,000 clones, around 84% of them seen just once. The input for sequencing was CD4+ T cells from blood, taken 24 months after liver transplant. These receptors came from a human patient who received a liver transplant. Some T cells may arise from the graft donor.

This chain connects TRBV10-3 to TRBJ2-7; D is perhaps TRBD1 (6 bases). Germline loops: CDR1 ENHRY, CDR2 SYGVKD. V dropped 5 bases and J dropped 3 bases, with 14 bases sitting between them. This CDR3 is 14 amino acids long. As DNA, the CDR3 is TGTGCCATCAGTCGGGACACCACACTCTACGAGCAGTACTTC. Translation gives CAISRDTTLYEQYF.

The rearrangement joins TRBV11-2 to TRBJ1-1; 7 bases line up with TRBD1. The germline CDR1 and CDR2 sequences are SGHAT and FQNNGV. The CDR3 covers 13 residues. Trimming took 5 bases from V and 9 from J; bases not matched to a gene: 9. CDR3 in DNA: TGTGCCAGCAGCCGGGACAGCTACGGGAAAGCTTTCTTT. Protein: CASSRDSYGKAFF. Full variable domain (rest looked up from reference TRBV11-2 and TRBJ1-1): EAGVAQSPRYKIIEKRQSVAFWCNPISGHATLYWYQQILGQGPKLLIQFQNNGVVDDSQLPKDRFSAERLKGVDSTLKIQPAKLEDSAVYLCASSRDSYGKAFFGQGTRLTVV.

This chain joins TRBV6-6 and TRBJ2-7, with a possible D match to TRBD1 (5 bases). V lost 6 bases to trimming and J lost 3 bases, with 15 bases between them. The CDR3 length is 14 residues. Germline lookup yields CDR1 MNHNY and CDR2 SVGAGI (reference sequence). The CDR3 protein is CASSRGHLDYEQYF. DNA of the CDR3: TGTGCCAGCAGCCGCGGACATCTGGACTACGAGCAGTACTTC.

The gene calls are TRBV27 and TRBJ1-2, with 8 bases aligning to TRBD1. The CDR3 has 14 residues. Germline V gives CDR1 MNHEY, CDR2 SMNVEV (reference sequence). J was trimmed by 4 bases and V by 4 bases; bases with no gene match: 5. CDR3 region: CASSSGTGRYGYTF. The DNA of the CDR3 is TGTGCCAGCAGTTCCGGGACAGGCCGCTATGGCTACACCTTC.

CDR3 protein: CASRLSGSNEQYF. CDR3 in DNA: TGTGCCAGCAGACTTAGCGGGAGTAACGAGCAGTACTTC. The chain recombines TRBV5-8 with TRBJ2-7; 9 bases match TRBD2. The ends lost 5 bases at V and 5 bases at J; junction bases unmatched: 5. Germline V CDR1 and CDR2: SGHTS, YDEGEE. CDR3 length equals 13 residues. The variable domain in full, with the rest retrieved from reference TRBV5-8 and TRBJ2-7, is EAGVTQSPTHLIKTRGQQATLRCSPISGHTSVYWYQQALGLGLQFLLWYDEGEERNRGNFPPRFSGRQFPNYSSELNVNALELEDSALYLCASRLSGSNEQYFGPGTRLTVT.

The chain links TRBV6-1 to TRBJ1-5; 7 bases match TRBD1. CDR1 and CDR2 from the germline V gene are MNHNS and SASEGT. The J segment lost 7 bases and the V segment lost 6 bases, leaving 6 bases of the junction unmatched. The CDR3 consists of 13 residues. The CDR3 here is CASRQGTGQPQHF. CDR3 DNA: TGTGCCAGCAGACAGGGGACGGGACAGCCCCAGCATTTT.

This clone was recorded a few times. The chain links TRBV19 to TRBJ1-6; tentative D call: TRBD1 (5 bases). CDR3 length equals 15 residues. Trimming removed 9 bases at V and 0 bases at J, with 12 bases between. Germline CDR1 LNHDA, CDR2 SQIVND (reference sequence). The DNA of the CDR3 is TGTGCCAGCTATGGGGGGAACTCCTATAATTCACCCCTCCACTTT. Protein sequence: CASYGGNSYNSPLHF.

The chain is built from TRBV5-1 and TRBJ2-7; maybe TRBD2 (6 bases). This CDR3 has 15 residues. Germline lookup yields CDR1 SGHRS and CDR2 YFSETQ. Between the trimmed V and J ends, which lost 2 bases and 0 bases, there was a span of 12 bases. The CDR3 protein is CASSFGAGHSYEQYF. CDR3 coding DNA: TGCGCCAGCAGCTTCGGGGCGGGGCACTCCTACGAGCAGTACTTC.

This clone was recorded only once. CDR3 nucleotides: TGTGCCAGCAGCCGATCCGGGACAGGGGCAGATACGCAGTATTTT. Translating it yields CASSRSGTGADTQYF. The V gene is TRBV5-6, the J gene TRBJ2-3, with 10 bases matching TRBD1. CDR1 SGHDT and CDR2 YYEEEE come from the germline V gene. V lost 4 bases to trimming and J lost 4 bases; unmatched junction nucleotides: 6. CDR3 length: 15 residues.

The rearrangement joins TRBV11-3 to TRBJ2-3; D gene ambiguous. The CDR3 covers 12 residues. Trimming stripped 5 bases from V and 6 bases from J, with 9 bases between. Germline-derived CDR1 and CDR2 are SGHNT and YENEEA. CDR3 sequence: CASSPAADTQYF. DNA of the CDR3: TGTGCCAGCAGCCCAGCCGCGGATACGCAGTATTTT.

This clone appeared a single time. V is TRBV5-1 and J is TRBJ1-4; 7 nucleotides align to TRBD1. Trimming at V came to 0 bases and at J to 0 bases, leaving 5 bases not matched to a gene. CDR3 length equals 17 residues. Germline V lookup: CDR1 SGHRS, CDR2 YFSETQ. DNA of the CDR3: TGCGCCAGCAGCTTGGACAGGGGATCCTCAACTAATGAAAAACTGTTTTTT. Its translation is CASSLDRGSSTNEKLFF.

This sequence joins TRBV14 and TRBJ1-1, with D hard to call. The V and J ends lost 0 bases and 9 bases respectively, with 8 bases between them. From germline, CDR1 is SGHDN and CDR2 FVKESK. CDR3 length: 12 amino acids. The CDR3 DNA sequence: TGTGCCAGCAGCCAAGACCGGGTTAAAGCTTTCTTT. It specifies CASSQDRVKAFF. The variable domain in full, completed from reference TRBV14 and TRBJ1-1, reads EAGVTQFPSHSVIEKGQTVTLRCDPISGHDNLYWYRRVMGKEIKFLLHFVKESKQDESGMPNNRFLAERTGGTYSTLKVQPAELEDSGVYFCASSQDRVKAFFGQGTRLTVV.

The chain links TRBV7-3 to TRBJ1-2, with TRBD1 matching 7 bases. CDR3 size: 13 residues. Trimming cost V 3 bases and J 5 bases; bases outside gene matches: 3. Germline loops: CDR1 SGHTA, CDR2 FQGTGA. The CDR3 DNA sequence: TGTGCCAGCAGCTTGCCAGGGGGATATGGCTACACCTTC. It is translated as CASSLPGGYGYTF.

As DNA, the CDR3 is TGTGCCAGCAGTTTCGGCGGGAGGGCCCACTACGAGCAGTACTTC. Protein sequence: CASSFGGRAHYEQYF. The V gene is TRBV28, the J gene TRBJ2-7; 9 nucleotides line up with TRBD2. Germline V gives CDR1 MDHEN, CDR2 SYDVKM. CDR3 size: 15 residues. The ends lost 3 bases at V and 3 bases at J; junction bases unmatched: 6.

The chain combines TRBV5-6 with TRBJ2-7; D uncertain. The ends were cut back, 6 bases at V and 1 base at J, with 11 bases in the middle. The V gene's germline CDR1 is SGHDT and CDR2 YYEEEE. The CDR3 runs 13 residues. The CDR3 reads CASTWGRSYEQYF. CDR3 bases: TGTGCCAGCACCTGGGGTCGATCCTACGAGCAGTACTTC.

The chain couples TRBV27 to TRBJ2-7; D possibly matches TRBD1 or TRBD2 (6 bases each). The length of the CDR3 is 13 residues. V gave up 7 bases and J gave up 5 bases, with 15 bases separating them. Germline CDR1 is MNHEY and CDR2 is SMNVEV (reference sequence). The CDR3, as DNA: TGTGCCAGCAAGGGGGGAGGTGTGAACGAGCAGTACTTC. Its protein product is CASKGGGVNEQYF.

In this sample, this clone turned up a few times. The CDR3 DNA follows: TGTGCCAGCAGCGTAGCTGTGGGGGCTGAGTCACCCCTCCACTTT. The encoded protein is CASSVAVGAESPLHF. The chain carries TRBV9 and TRBJ1-6, with D perhaps TRBD1 (6 bases). The germline V gene encodes CDR1 SGDLS and CDR2 YYNGEE. The CDR3 runs 15 residues. The V end lost 0 bases, the J end lost 10 bases, and 14 bases lay between the germline ends.

The genes are TRBV25-1 and TRBJ2-5, with TRBD1 as a possible D gene (6 bases). Germline CDR1 reads MGHDK; CDR2 reads SYGVNS. The V end lost 2 bases, the J end lost 1 base, and 8 bases lay between the germline ends. CDR3 length: 14 amino acids. The chain's CDR3 is CASSEGGSQETQYF. The DNA for the CDR3 is TGTGCCAGCAGTGAAGGGGGCAGCCAAGAGACCCAGTACTTC.

In this sample, this clone turned up once. The V call is TRBV19, the J call TRBJ1-1; D remains unclear. Germline lookup yields CDR1 LNHDA and CDR2 SQIVND (reference sequence). Trimming left V 7 bases short and J 4 bases short, with 13 bases between. The CDR3 consists of 13 residues. The CDR3 DNA is TGTGCCAGTAACGGCACCTGGGGCACTGAAGCTTTCTTT. It translates to CASNGTWGTEAFF.

The rearrangement uses TRBV11-3 and TRBJ2-1, with D perhaps being TRBD1 or TRBD2 (5 bases each). CDR3 length: 17 amino acids. V was shortened by 4 bases and J by 5 bases, with 21 bases between the two germline ends. CDR1 is SGHNT and CDR2 is YENEEA in the germline V gene. The CDR3 is CASSWGGGPARHNEQFF. CDR3 coding DNA: TGTGCCAGCAGCTGGGGCGGCGGGCCCGCCCGCCACAATGAGCAGTTCTTC.

The V and J genes are TRBV6-1 and TRBJ2-3; D not certain. The V and J ends lost 0 bases and 2 bases respectively, with 12 bases between them. Germline V gives CDR1 MNHNS, CDR2 SASEGT. CDR3 length: 16 amino acids. CDR3 residues: CASSEAGRLFTDTQYF. The CDR3 nucleotides read TGTGCCAGCAGTGAAGCCGGAAGACTGTTCACAGATACGCAGTATTTT.

The chain uses TRBV19 and TRBJ2-1; 13 positions match TRBD2. Trimming took 8 bases from V and 7 from J; bases not matched to a gene: 5. Germline lookup yields CDR1 LNHDA and CDR2 SQIVND (reference sequence). CDR3 length: 14 residues. CDR3 coding DNA: TGTGCCAGTCGAACTAGCGGGAGGGCTAATGAGCAGTTCTTC. Its protein product is CASRTSGRANEQFF. Using reference TRBV19 and TRBJ2-1 for the parts outside the CDR3, the full variable domain is DGGITQSPKYLFRKEGQNVTLSCEQNLNHDAMYWYRQDPGQGLRLIYYSQIVNDFQKGDIAEGYSVSREKKESFPLTVTSAQKNPTAFYLCASRTSGRANEQFFGPGTRLTVL.

The table lists this clone with a few counts. The J gene is TRBJ2-7, the V gene TRBV19, with no clear D. Trimming stripped 5 bases from V and 7 bases from J, with 12 bases between. CDR1 is LNHDA and CDR2 is SQIVND in the germline V gene (reference sequence). The CDR3 is made up of 12 amino acids. The CDR3 nucleotides read TGTGCCAGTAGTTCCTGGACGAATGAGCAGTACTTC. Translation: CASSSWTNEQYF.

J is TRBJ1-1 and V is TRBV7-9; D is perhaps TRBD1 (6 bases). The germline gives CDR1 SEHNR, CDR2 FQNEAQ (reference sequence). The CDR3 has 15 residues. The V gene lost 4 bases and the J gene lost 8 bases, with 20 bases spanning the gap. CDR3 sequence (DNA): TGTGCCAGCAGCTACCTGGGCGGGGGCCTGGGAGAAGCTTTCTTT. Translation gives CASSYLGGGLGEAFF.

This chain joins TRBV5-1 and TRBJ2-1; 13 bases align to TRBD2. This CDR3 is 17 amino acids long. V shed 4 bases and J 8 bases; nucleotides not matched to a gene: 12. The germline gives CDR1 SGHRS, CDR2 YFSETQ. For the CDR3, the DNA is TGCGCCAGCAGCGATCGGACTAGCGGGAGTCGGGTCGATGAGCAGTTCTTC. Its protein product is CASSDRTSGSRVDEQFF.

This clone showed up just once. The chain links TRBV19 to TRBJ1-5; D unresolved. Trimming took off 1 base at V and 5 bases at J, with 3 bases between the two ends. The CDR3 runs to 12 residues. Germline CDR1 is LNHDA and CDR2 is SQIVND (reference sequence). The DNA for the CDR3 is TGTGCCAGTAGTATAGGGCATCAGCCCCAGCATTTT. Translating gives CASSIGHQPQHF.